Below, 21 T cell receptor beta chains from the same sample are listed, as sequenced in a study of T-cell memory formation after mild COVID-19. MiXCR was run by TCRdb on the 5' RACE reads, yielding one entry per CDR3 protein. Found here are about 620,000 distinct CDR3 sequences, about a sixth of them singletons; the top ten hold 12%. The specimen sequenced was PBMCs or a T cell subset sorted from them (not recorded which). These receptors came from an adult woman who had mild COVID-19 (a few samples of this study predate the infection). Cell type and time point are not known.

In this sample, this clonotype turned up a few times. CDR3 protein: CASRGLTGNTEAFF. The CDR3 DNA reads TGTGCCAGCAGGGGACTGACAGGGAACACTGAAGCTTTCTTT. This chain joins TRBV7-9 and TRBJ1-1, with D tentatively TRBD1 (6 bases). Germline values: CDR1 SEHNR, CDR2 FQNEAQ (reference sequence). V lost 6 bases, J lost 1 base, and 12 bases lay in between. The CDR3 consists of 14 residues.

This sequence joins TRBV18 and TRBJ1-2, with D perhaps matching TRBD1 (5 bases). CDR3 length: 13 residues. The ends were cut back, 3 bases at V and 3 bases at J, with 8 bases in the middle. Per germline, CDR1 KGHSH and CDR2 LQKENI. CDR3 bases: TGTGCCAGCTCACCGGAGGGGTACTATGGCTACACCTTC. It codes for CASSPEGYYGYTF.

The chain uses TRBV12-3 or TRBV12-4 and TRBJ1-5; D is possibly TRBD1 (5 bases). This CDR3 region has 16 residues. V lost 6 bases, J lost 3 bases, and 18 bases lay in between. The CDR3 nucleotides are TGTGCCAGCAGAGCCCTGGGACGGGGTATCAATCAGCCCCAGCATTTT. Protein product: CASRALGRGINQPQHF.

The table lists this clonotype with a few counts. The chain recombines TRBV24-1 with TRBJ2-3; no clear D gene. Germline lookup yields CDR1 KGHDR and CDR2 SFDVKD. V was clipped by 1 base and J by 6 bases, with 1 base between them. The CDR3 is 11 residues long. The chain's CDR3 is CATSDFDTQYF. In DNA, the CDR3 is TGTGCCACCAGTGATTTTGATACGCAGTATTTT.

This clonotype appeared a few times. The rearrangement joins TRBV7-8 to TRBJ2-2, with TRBD2 identical over 13 bases. V lost 5 bases and J lost 4; bases outside the gene matches: 13. The CDR3 has 19 residues. Germline CDR1 reads SGHVS; CDR2 reads FQNEAQ. In nucleotides, the CDR3 is TGTGCCAGCAGCCTAAAAAAGGGACTAGCGGGGCTCTTCACCGGGGAGCTGTTTTTT. Encoded protein: CASSLKKGLAGLFTGELFF.

The sample holds many counts of this clonotype. This chain uses TRBV7-9 with TRBJ2-7; 7 nucleotides align to TRBD1. Trimming took 3 bases from V and 3 from J; bases not matched to a gene: 5. CDR3 length equals 14 residues. Germline CDR1 reads SEHNR; CDR2 reads FQNEAQ (reference sequence). CDR3 residues: CASSLTGIVYEQYF. Here the CDR3 DNA reads TGTGCCAGCAGCTTGACAGGGATCGTCTACGAGCAGTACTTC.

The V and J genes are TRBV20-1 and TRBJ1-1; no clear D. Germline CDR1 is DFQATT and CDR2 is SNEGSKA (reference sequence). Trimming took off 3 bases at V and 4 bases at J, with 12 bases between the two ends. The CDR3 is 13 residues long. The CDR3 DNA is TGCAGTGCTAGTCCTATTGTGGCCACTGAAGCTTTCTTT. Encoded protein: CSASPIVATEAFF.

This clonotype has just a few counts. The genes are TRBV12-3 or TRBV12-4 and TRBJ1-2; no clear D gene. Trimming cost V 5 bases and J 8 bases, with 18 bases left between them. The CDR3 has 14 residues. The CDR3 sequence: CASSHPPGSIGYTF. Here the CDR3 DNA reads TGTGCCAGCAGTCACCCGCCAGGCTCAATCGGCTACACCTTC.

V usage is TRBV5-1 and J usage is TRBJ2-7; no definite D call. Trimming removed 4 bases from V and 4 bases from J, with 15 bases in between. Germline V lookup: CDR1 SGHRS, CDR2 YFSETQ. The CDR3 sequence is 14 residues long. CDR3 loop: CASSRLHGDYEQYF. CDR3 coding DNA: TGCGCCAGCAGCCGTCTTCATGGGGATTACGAGCAGTACTTC. Using reference TRBV5-1 and TRBJ2-7 for the parts outside the CDR3, the full variable domain is KAGVTQTPRYLIKTRGQQVTLSCSPISGHRSVSWYQQTPGQGLQFLFEYFSETQRNKGNFPGRFSGRQFSNSRSEMNVSTLELGDSALYLCASSRLHGDYEQYFGPGTRLTVT.

The chain uses TRBV12-5 and TRBJ2-7; tentatively, D is TRBD1 (10 bases). This CDR3 has 19 residues. Germline assignment: CDR1 LGHNT and CDR2 FRNRAP. Trimming took 1 base from V and 6 from J, leaving 28 bases between them. The CDR3 protein is CASGLGDRGLAGPPFEQYF. DNA of the CDR3: TGTGCTAGTGGTTTGGGGGACAGGGGTCTAGCGGGGCCGCCTTTCGAGCAGTACTTC.

The V call is TRBV5-1, the J call TRBJ2-2; a weak D match, TRBD1 (6 bases). Between the trimmed V and J ends, which lost 0 bases and 1 base, there was a span of 16 bases. The CDR3 is 18 residues long. Germline values: CDR1 SGHRS, CDR2 YFSETQ. In DNA form, the CDR3 reads TGCGCCAGCAGCTTGGCCTTTAGGGGGACCTTGAACACCGGGGAGCTGTTTTTT. Amino acids: CASSLAFRGTLNTGELFF.

The rearrangement links TRBV6-1 to TRBJ2-5; D is perhaps TRBD2 (5 bases). The germline V gene has CDR1 MNHNS and CDR2 SASEGT. Trimming stripped 6 bases from V and 5 bases from J, with 13 bases between. CDR3 size: 13 residues. CDR3 nucleotide sequence: TGTGCCAGCAGGGAACCACTAGGGGAGACCCAGTACTTC. It encodes CASREPLGETQYF.

In this sample, this clonotype turned up many times. This chain links TRBV7-6 with TRBJ1-1; D not resolved. V was clipped by 1 base and J by 5 bases, with 8 bases between them. Germline V lookup: CDR1 SGHVS, CDR2 FNYEAQ. The CDR3 consists of 13 residues. In DNA, the CDR3 is TGTGCCAGCAGCTTAGGACGAGAAACTGAAGCTTTCTTT. Translated, it gives CASSLGRETEAFF.

This clonotype was detected only a few times. The gene calls are TRBV6-2 or TRBV6-3 and TRBJ2-2; no clear D. Germline V gives CDR1 MNHEY, CDR2 SVGEGT. This CDR3 contains 19 residues. V lost 4 bases, J lost 1 base, and 22 bases lay in between. CDR3 loop: CASSFRPQSLTGNTGELFF. CDR3 bases: TGTGCCAGCAGTTTCCGGCCACAAAGTTTGACGGGGAACACCGGGGAGCTGTTTTTT.

V usage is TRBV3-1 and J usage is TRBJ2-3; D gene ambiguous. From germline, CDR1 is LGHDT and CDR2 YNNKEL (reference sequence). The CDR3 loop spans 17 amino acids. Between the trimmed V and J ends, which lost 0 bases and 1 base, there was a span of 14 bases. CDR3 in amino acids: CASSQDIGLGGTDTQYF. DNA for the CDR3: TGTGCCAGCAGCCAAGATATTGGCCTCGGTGGCACAGATACGCAGTATTTT.

The chain links TRBV18 to TRBJ2-1; 7 nucleotides line up with TRBD2. The trim removed 1 base at V and 4 bases at J, leaving 1 base unmatched. This CDR3 region has 14 residues. CDR1 KGHSH and CDR2 LQKENI come from the germline V gene. CDR3 sequence reads: CASSPLRGYNEQFF. CDR3 DNA: TGTGCCAGCTCACCACTGCGGGGGTACAATGAGCAGTTCTTC.

This sequence joins TRBV29-1 and TRBJ1-1; D remains unclear. The CDR3 extends over 13 amino acids. V lost 6 bases to trimming and J lost 2 bases, with 13 bases between them. Germline V gene data show CDR1 as SQVTM and CDR2 as ANQGSEA. CDR3 amino acids: CSVDPRPNTEAFF. Here the CDR3 DNA reads TGCAGCGTAGATCCCAGACCCAACACTGAAGCTTTCTTT.

This clonotype was seen ten or more times. The chain employs TRBV7-6 and TRBJ1-1; D gene ambiguous. V lost 5 bases, J lost 2 bases, and 9 bases lay in between. The CDR3 runs 13 residues. Germline assignment: CDR1 SGHVS and CDR2 FNYEAQ. CDR3 amino acids: CASSRSGNTEAFF. The CDR3 nucleotides read TGTGCCAGCAGCCGTTCGGGAAACACTGAAGCTTTCTTT.

J is TRBJ2-1 and V is TRBV30; TRBD2 matches at 8 bases. Trimming removed 6 bases from V and 9 bases from J; junction bases left unmatched: 10. This CDR3 comprises 13 residues. Germline-derived CDR1 and CDR2 are GTSNPN and SVGIG (reference sequence). This chain's CDR3 is CACTGGGLGEQFF. DNA of the CDR3: TGTGCCTGCACCGGGGGGGGTCTGGGTGAGCAGTTCTTC.

The rearrangement uses TRBV19 and TRBJ2-1; D is perhaps TRBD1 (7 bases). The V end was cut by 2 bases, the J end by 7 bases, with 18 bases between. The CDR3 runs 16 residues. Looked up from germline, CDR1 is LNHDA and CDR2 is SQIVND (reference sequence). CDR3 sequence: CASSISPRGRGNEQFF. CDR3 DNA: TGTGCCAGTAGTATATCCCCGAGGGGGCGGGGAAATGAGCAGTTCTTC.

This clonotype has at least ten counts. V and J are TRBV9 and TRBJ2-5, with D perhaps being TRBD1 or TRBD2 (5 bases each). V was clipped by 3 bases and J by 5 bases, with 11 bases between them. The CDR3 covers 13 residues. Germline CDR1 and CDR2: SGDLS and YYNGEE. The CDR3 nucleotides are TGTGCCAGCAGCGCCGGGGCGCGGGAGACCCAGTACTTC. Translated, it gives CASSAGARETQYF.